One and the same sample provided the 25 T cell receptor beta chains below, sequenced in a study of shared clonotypes between healthy human individuals. The assay was immunoSEQ multiplex PCR, and TCRdb's table has in-frame clones only and misses some. Among 90,000 to 100,000 clones, roughly 50% were seen once, and the ten largest hold roughly 16%. Sequencing used PBMCs. The origin of the receptors is a middle-aged woman in good health. Some clones in this sample may be carry-over from other donors' samples.

V usage is TRBV11-3 and J usage is TRBJ2-1, with 11 bases fitting TRBD1. Losses at the gene ends were 5 bases for V and 6 bases for J; bases not matched to a gene: 3. The CDR3 sequence is 14 residues long. Per the germline V gene, CDR1 is SGHNT and CDR2 is YENEEA. Here the CDR3 reads CASSPGTGGNEQFF. CDR3 nucleotides: TGTGCCAGCAGCCCCGGGACAGGGGGCAATGAGCAGTTCTTC.

In regard to this clone: Within the sample, other DNA sequences also encode this same CDR3. The genes are TRBV9 and TRBJ2-1; TRBD1 matches at 8 bases. J lost 0 bases, V lost 2 bases, and 1 base had no gene match. CDR1 SGDLS and CDR2 YYNGEE come from the germline V gene. The CDR3 is 15 residues long. CDR3: CASSVDRGSYNEQFF. The CDR3 region has the DNA TGTGCCAGCAGCGTTGACAGGGGCTCCTACAATGAGCAGTTCTTC.

Worth noting for this clone: This likely reflects a read error, since a far larger clone is one base away. Other DNA variants within this sample encode the same CDR3. The chain joins TRBV5-1 to TRBJ1-2; no clear D gene. This CDR3 region has 14 residues. The V end lost 0 bases, the J end lost 7 bases, and 13 bases lay between the germline ends. Germline CDR1 and CDR2: SGHRS and YFSETQ. Here the CDR3 reads CASSLGPGWSGYTF. CDR3 in DNA: TGCGCCAGCAGCTTGGGCCCGGGTTGGAGTGGCTACACCTTC.

As regards this clone: The same CDR3 arises from other DNA sequences in this sample as well. CDR3 sequence (DNA): TGTGCCAGCAGCTCATACTTGACAGTCCAGGAGACCCAGTACTTC. This encodes CASSSYLTVQETQYF. The V call is TRBV4-2, the J call TRBJ2-5, with a weak D call TRBD1 (5 bases). CDR3 size: 15 residues. Trimming stripped 5 bases from V and 5 bases from J, with 18 bases between. The V gene's germline CDR1 is LGHNA and CDR2 YNFKEQ.

The gene calls are TRBV6-5 and TRBJ2-4; 9 bases map to TRBD1. V was pared by 6 bases and J by 7 bases, with 7 bases of the junction left unmatched. The length of the CDR3 is 14 residues. Germline CDR1 and CDR2: MNHEY and SVGAGI. The CDR3 DNA is TGTGCCAGCAGACCCACAGGGGGCTTTAACATTCAGTACTTC. Protein: CASRPTGGFNIQYF.

The gene calls are TRBV5-1 and TRBJ1-2, with 9 positions matching TRBD1. The CDR3 sequence is 13 residues long. V was clipped by 2 bases and J by 8 bases; unmatched bases: 4. CDR1 is SGHRS and CDR2 is YFSETQ in the germline V gene. The CDR3 region has the DNA TGCGCCAGCAGCTTCGGACAGGGGTACGGCTACACCTTC. Protein product: CASSFGQGYGYTF.

J is TRBJ2-5 and V is TRBV29-1; a possible D gene is TRBD1 (5 bases). Trimming stripped 3 bases from V and 4 bases from J, with 9 bases between. Germline CDR1 and CDR2: SQVTM and ANQGSEA. The CDR3 length is 12 residues. The CDR3 nucleotides are TGCAGCGTTGACAGGGTCAGAGAGACCCAGTACTTC. Translating gives CSVDRVRETQYF.

The chain carries TRBV7-9 and TRBJ2-1; 13 bases agree with TRBD2. Germline loops: CDR1 SEHNR, CDR2 FQNEAQ (reference sequence). The CDR3 totals 15 residues. V shed 5 bases and J 9 bases; nucleotides not matched to a gene: 7. DNA of the CDR3: TGTGCCAGCAGCAGGGGACTAGCGGGATATGGTGAGCAGTTCTTC. It is translated as CASSRGLAGYGEQFF.

The V and J genes are TRBV6-5 and TRBJ2-1; tentatively, D is TRBD2 (5 bases). Germline values: CDR1 MNHEY, CDR2 SVGAGI. This CDR3 region has 12 residues. The V end was cut by 6 bases, the J end by 7 bases, with 10 bases between. CDR3 nucleotide sequence: TGTGCCAGCAGGGCGTCGGGGAATGAGCAGTTCTTC. It specifies CASRASGNEQFF.

This clone was seen many times. The gene calls are TRBV5-1 and TRBJ2-7, with D possibly TRBD1 on 6 matching bases. The V end was cut by 1 base, the J end by 6 bases, with 11 bases between. The germline V gene encodes CDR1 SGHRS and CDR2 YFSETQ. There are 13 residues in the CDR3. In DNA, the CDR3 is TGCGCCAGCAGCTTGTTACAGGGATCCGAGCAGTACTTC. It translates to CASSLLQGSEQYF.

The rearrangement links TRBV28 to TRBJ2-7; 11 bases align to TRBD2. CDR3 size: 14 residues. V shed 6 bases and J 3 bases; nucleotides not matched to a gene: 4. Germline V gives CDR1 MDHEN, CDR2 SYDVKM. Here the CDR3 reads CASRGSGRVYEQYF. CDR3 bases: TGTGCCAGCAGGGGTAGCGGGAGGGTCTACGAGCAGTACTTC.

The V gene is TRBV5-1, the J gene TRBJ2-3; D call uncertain. V was cut by 5 bases and J by 1 base, with 5 bases left in between. Germline V CDR1 and CDR2: SGHRS, YFSETQ. The CDR3 runs 12 residues. This CDR3 reads CASSRGTDTQYF. In nucleotides, the CDR3 is TGCGCCAGCAGTAGGGGCACAGATACGCAGTATTTT.

A remark on this clone: This same CDR3 is encoded by further DNA sequences in the sample. The chain has TRBV15 and TRBJ2-5, with D unclear. In germline, CDR1 is LNHNV, CDR2 YYDKDF (reference sequence). Trimming cost V 0 bases and J 5 bases, with 13 bases left between them. The CDR3 covers 15 residues. Written as DNA, the CDR3 is TGTGCCACCAGCAGAGATCCGGCTCCCCAGGAGACCCAGTACTTC. Its translation: CATSRDPAPQETQYF.

The rearrangement links TRBV5-1 to TRBJ1-1, with unresolved D. This CDR3 has 16 amino acids. V lost 0 bases and J 1 base, leaving 13 bases between the germline ends. CDR1 is SGHRS, CDR2 YFSETQ, per germline. CDR3 sequence (DNA): TGCGCCAGCAGCTTGGCGATGGGTGGGCCGAACACTGAAGCTTTCTTT. It specifies CASSLAMGGPNTEAFF.

In nucleotides, the CDR3 is TGTGCCAGCAGTCACCAGGGGAGAGGGCCCTACGAGCAGTACTTC. Translation gives CASSHQGRGPYEQYF. The V call is TRBV27, the J call TRBJ2-5, with a tentative D call TRBD1 (6 bases). The DNA end is a closer match to TRBJ2-7, so the J assignment may be wrong. The CDR3 totals 15 residues. CDR1 and CDR2 (germline): MNHEY, SMNVEV (reference sequence).

This chain joins TRBV19 and TRBJ2-2, with D perhaps TRBD1 or TRBD2 (7 bases each). Germline V lookup: CDR1 LNHDA, CDR2 SQIVND (reference sequence). This CDR3 comprises 17 residues. The germline V and J ends were trimmed by 10 bases and 1 base, with 22 bases remaining between them. CDR3 protein: CATLGEGARGNTGELFF. CDR3 coding DNA: TGTGCCACCCTGGGGGAGGGGGCCCGAGGGAACACCGGGGAGCTGTTTTTT.

This clone was seen many times. The chain carries TRBV7-3 and TRBJ2-2, with 11 nucleotides matching TRBD2. V lost 5 bases and J lost 3; bases outside the gene matches: 8. The CDR3 contains 17 residues. Germline CDR1 and CDR2: SGHTA and FQGTGA. The CDR3 DNA reads TGTGCCAGCAGCCGAATAGCGGGAGGGCCATACACCGGGGAGCTGTTTTTT. Translation gives CASSRIAGGPYTGELFF.

The J gene is TRBJ2-2, the V gene TRBV4-3; D is undetermined. CDR3 size: 15 residues. Germline loops: CDR1 LGHNA, CDR2 YSLEER. V was cut by 3 bases and J by 3 bases, with 11 bases left in between. CDR3 sequence reads: CASSHLIGDTGELFF. The DNA of the CDR3 is TGCGCCAGCAGCCACCTAATAGGAGACACCGGGGAGCTGTTTTTT.

The rearrangement links TRBV28 to TRBJ1-5, with 9 bases aligning to TRBD1. Germline V gene lookup returns CDR1 MDHEN and CDR2 SYDVKM. Trimming removed 1 base from V and 5 bases from J; junction bases left unmatched: 6. CDR3 length: 16 residues. In DNA form, the CDR3 reads TGTGCCAGCAGTTTATCTGACAGGGGGATGGATCAGCCCCAGCATTTT. This translates into CASSLSDRGMDQPQHF. Looking up the rest from reference TRBV28 and TRBJ1-5 gives the full variable domain: DVKVTQSSRYLVKRTGEKVFLECVQDMDHENMFWYRQDPGLGLRLIYFSYDVKMKEKGDIPEGYSVSREKKERFSLILESASTNQTSMYLCASSLSDRGMDQPQHFGDGTRLSIL.

The genes are TRBV30 and TRBJ2-7; TRBD2 aligns across 11 bases. Trimming removed 3 bases from V and 6 bases from J; junction bases left unmatched: 4. CDR3 length: 13 amino acids. Germline V gene sequence: CDR1 GTSNPN, CDR2 SVGIG (reference sequence). Written as DNA, the CDR3 is TGTGCCTGGAGCCCCGGACTAGCGGGCGAGCAGTACTTC. Its translation: CAWSPGLAGEQYF.

The CDR3 is CATSRDSGMPGEQYF. The CDR3 coding sequence is TGTGCCACCAGCAGAGATTCCGGCATGCCTGGCGAGCAGTACTTC. The chain is built from TRBV15 and TRBJ2-7; D gene ambiguous. Trimming stripped 0 bases from V and 6 bases from J, with 15 bases between. The CDR3 contains 15 residues. CDR1 LNHNV and CDR2 YYDKDF come from the germline V gene (reference sequence).

This chain connects TRBV29-1 to TRBJ2-1, with TRBD1 as a possible D gene (6 bases). The germline gives CDR1 SQVTM, CDR2 ANQGSEA. The CDR3 runs 10 residues. The ends were cut back, 4 bases at V and 12 bases at J, with 10 bases in the middle. CDR3 coding DNA: TGCAGCGTTGCTAAACAGGGGCAGTTCTTC. Protein product: CSVAKQGQFF.

This clone was observed many times. This CDR3 is also generated by other DNA sequences in the sample. The chain uses TRBV5-4 and TRBJ1-1, with 7 positions matching TRBD1. Germline lookup yields CDR1 SGHNT and CDR2 YYREEE (reference sequence). Unmatched junction bases numbered 9, after V lost 4 bases and J lost 3 bases. The CDR3 sequence is 15 residues long. The CDR3 sequence is CASSSGDRGYTEAFF. In DNA, the CDR3 is TGTGCCAGCAGCAGCGGGGACAGAGGGTACACTGAAGCTTTCTTT.

The chain carries TRBV6-1 and TRBJ1-4; D uncertain. Deletions cut 0 bases from V and 7 bases from J, with 12 bases between. CDR3 length: 15 amino acids. Germline V gene sequence: CDR1 MNHNS, CDR2 SASEGT. CDR3 sequence reads: CASSEALGSSEKLFF. CDR3 sequence (DNA): TGTGCCAGCAGTGAAGCGTTGGGGTCTAGTGAAAAACTGTTTTTT.

The CDR3 DNA reads TGTGCCACCAGCAGGGCCTGGGGCAGGGTGGGTGACGAGCAGTACTTC. Amino acid sequence: CATSRAWGRVGDEQYF. This sequence joins TRBV15 and TRBJ2-5; a weak D match, TRBD1 (5 bases). Judging by the DNA end, TRBJ2-7 fits better; the J call may be wrong. This CDR3 contains 16 residues. Germline lookup yields CDR1 LNHNV and CDR2 YYDKDF (reference sequence).